Shown below are 18 T cell receptor beta chains from a single sample sequenced in a study of shared clonotypes between healthy human individuals. TCRdb's table, derived via immunoSEQ multiplex PCR, lists solely in-frame clones and lacks some. The sample contains roughly 890,000 clones, roughly 92% of which appear only once. Naive CD8 populations comprised CD45RO-negative cells positively selected for CCR7, excluding terminally differentiated effector memory CD45RA+ cells. The sequencing input was naive CD8+ T cells sorted from blood. These receptors all stem from a man younger than 40 in good health.

V gene TRBV15 combines with J gene TRBJ1-2; D is unresolved. V lost 3 bases to trimming and J lost 4 bases, with 9 bases between them. This CDR3 has 13 residues. The germline CDR1 and CDR2 sequences are LNHNV and YYDKDF (reference sequence). Written as DNA, the CDR3 is TGTGCCACCAGCAGGGGTCCTAGCTATGGCTACACCTTC. Residues: CATSRGPSYGYTF. The variable domain in full, with the rest retrieved from reference TRBV15 and TRBJ1-2, is DAMVIQNPRYQVTQFGKPVTLSCSQTLNHNVMYWYQQKSSQAPKLLFHYYDKDFNNEADTPDNFQSRRPNTSFCFLDIRSPGLGDTAMYLCATSRGPSYGYTFGSGTRLTVV.

About this clone: With a much larger clone just one base away, this may be a read error. This rearrangement joins TRBV25-1 to TRBJ2-2; no reliable D call. The CDR3 sequence is 13 residues long. The germline CDR1 and CDR2 sequences are MGHDK and SYGVNS. Trimming left V 4 bases short and J 1 base short, with 4 bases between. CDR3 coding DNA: TGTGCCAGCAGTGGAGGGAACACCGGGGAGCTGTTTTTT. Its protein product is CASSGGNTGELFF.

The genes are TRBV9 and TRBJ2-1; TRBD2 aligns across 8 bases. The CDR3 consists of 15 residues. Germline V gives CDR1 SGDLS, CDR2 YYNGEE. V lost 4 bases, J lost 4 bases, and 7 bases stayed unmatched. The CDR3 spells CASSPRPSGYNEQFF. In nucleotides, the CDR3 is TGTGCCAGCAGCCCCCGGCCTAGCGGGTACAATGAGCAGTTCTTC. Together with reference TRBV9 and TRBJ2-1, the CDR3 gives the full variable domain: DSGVTQTPKHLITATGQRVTLRCSPRSGDLSVYWYQQSLDQGLQFLIQYYNGEERAKGNILERFSAQQFPDLHSELNLSSLELGDSALYFCASSPRPSGYNEQFFGPGTRLTVL.

V is TRBV2 and J is TRBJ2-3; 7 bases are a match to TRBD1. Looked up from germline, CDR1 is SNHLY and CDR2 is FYNNEI. Losses at the gene ends were 7 bases for V and 2 bases for J; bases not matched to a gene: 3. This CDR3 spans 13 amino acids. The CDR3 is CASTGTATDTQYF. In DNA form, the CDR3 reads TGTGCCAGCACCGGGACAGCCACAGATACGCAGTATTTT. Using reference TRBV2 and TRBJ2-3 for the parts outside the CDR3, the full variable domain is EPEVTQTPSHQVTQMGQEVILRCVPISNHLYFYWYRQILGQKVEFLVSFYNNEISEKSEIFDDQFSVERPDGSNFTLKIRSTKLEDSAMYFCASTGTATDTQYFGPGTRLTVL.

This chain connects TRBV5-5 to TRBJ2-1; 9 nucleotides align to TRBD1. Per germline, CDR1 SGHKS and CDR2 YYEKEE (reference sequence). The CDR3 spans 14 residues. With V trimmed by 2 bases and J by 8 bases, 5 bases remained unmatched. CDR3: CASSFGQGRDEQFF. The CDR3 bases are TGTGCCAGCAGCTTCGGACAGGGGAGGGATGAGCAGTTCTTC. The whole variable domain, remainder taken from reference TRBV5-5 and TRBJ2-1, is DAGVTQSPTHLIKTRGQQVTLRCSPISGHKSVSWYQQVLGQGPQFIFQYYEKEERGRGNFPDRFSARQFPNYSSELNVNALLLGDSALYLCASSFGQGRDEQFFGPGTRLTVL.

The V and J genes are TRBV7-9 and TRBJ2-1, with TRBD1 matching over 8 bases. Germline V gene data show CDR1 as SEHNR and CDR2 as FQNEAQ (reference sequence). There are 16 residues in the CDR3. The V and J ends lost 1 base and 4 bases, in that order; junction bases with no gene match: 6. CDR3 sequence (DNA): TGTGCCAGCAGCTTAGGTCCGGGACAGGAGTACAATGAGCAGTTCTTC. As protein: CASSLGPGQEYNEQFF.

This sequence joins TRBV7-6 and TRBJ2-2; 11 bases agree with TRBD2. With V trimmed by 5 bases and J by 3 bases, 5 bases remained unmatched. Germline V gene lookup returns CDR1 SGHVS and CDR2 FNYEAQ. This CDR3 spans 16 amino acids. CDR3: CASSPGTSGYTGELFF. The CDR3 DNA sequence: TGTGCCAGCAGCCCAGGGACTAGCGGATACACCGGGGAGCTGTTTTTT.

To note about this clone: This CDR3 is also generated by other DNA sequences in the sample. The genes are TRBV27 and TRBJ2-7; TRBD2 agrees at 11 bases. With 6 bases clipped from V and 3 bases from J, the junction kept 4 bases outside the gene matches. CDR3 length: 14 residues. Germline V gene sequence: CDR1 MNHEY, CDR2 SMNVEV (reference sequence). The CDR3 DNA sequence: TGTGCCAGCAGCTTCGGACTAGCGGGCTACGAGCAGTACTTC. This sequence encodes CASSFGLAGYEQYF.

The genes are TRBV4-1 and TRBJ2-5; D is possibly TRBD2 (6 bases). This CDR3 is 14 amino acids long. V was pared by 1 base and J by 5 bases, with 11 bases between. CDR1 and CDR2 (germline): MGHRA, YSYEKL. CDR3 sequence (DNA): TGCGCCAGCAGCCAAGTGGGCGGGGCCGAGACCCAGTACTTC. Its protein product is CASSQVGGAETQYF.

This chain joins TRBV28 and TRBJ2-7, with 11 bases matching TRBD2. The germline gives CDR1 MDHEN, CDR2 SYDVKM. There are 13 residues in the CDR3. Trimming at V came to 6 bases and at J to 9 bases, leaving 7 bases not matched to a gene. In DNA, the CDR3 is TGTGCCAGCAGCTTGATAGCGGGAGGGTGGCAGTACTTC. This encodes CASSLIAGGWQYF.

The chain couples TRBV27 to TRBJ2-5; D unclear. Trimming stripped 3 bases from V and 0 bases from J, with 11 bases between. Germline V gene lookup returns CDR1 MNHEY and CDR2 SMNVEV (reference sequence). This CDR3 region has 15 residues. The CDR3 region is CASSFRRGYQETQYF. For the CDR3, the DNA is TGTGCCAGCAGTTTCCGGCGAGGATACCAAGAGACCCAGTACTTC.

This clone was observed a single time. V gene TRBV6-5 combines with J gene TRBJ2-1; 12 positions match TRBD2. Germline V CDR1 and CDR2: MNHEY, SVGAGI. V was clipped by 2 bases and J by 2 bases; unmatched bases: 1. The CDR3 runs to 16 residues. The CDR3 DNA reads TGTGCCAGCAGTTACCGGACTAGCGGGACCTACAATGAGCAGTTCTTC. It specifies CASSYRTSGTYNEQFF.

The gene calls are TRBV9 and TRBJ2-3; D perhaps matches TRBD2 (7 bases). This CDR3 is 16 amino acids long. With 4 bases removed from V and 1 base from J, the gap between germline ends came to 16 bases. Germline CDR1 and CDR2: SGDLS and YYNGEE. In DNA form, the CDR3 reads TGTGCCAGCAGCCGCCCAAGGGAGGGGGGCACAGATACGCAGTATTTT. Translating gives CASSRPREGGTDTQYF.

This clone has only a few counts. V and J are TRBV6-5 and TRBJ1-1; D ambiguous. In germline, CDR1 is MNHEY, CDR2 SVGAGI. The CDR3 length is 14 residues. V gave up 2 bases and J gave up 4 bases, with 11 bases separating them. CDR3 DNA: TGTGCCAGCAGTTACGCGGTCGGCGGCACTGAAGCTTTCTTT. This codes for CASSYAVGGTEAFF.

The rearrangement links TRBV7-9 to TRBJ2-5, with D maybe TRBD1 (5 bases). V lost 5 bases and J lost 2, with 9 bases in between. CDR3 length: 13 residues. The germline CDR1 and CDR2 sequences are SEHNR and FQNEAQ (reference sequence). The CDR3 reads CASSVAGQETQYF. The CDR3, as DNA: TGTGCCAGCAGCGTGGCAGGGCAAGAGACCCAGTACTTC.

This sequence joins TRBV11-2 and TRBJ2-6, with TRBD1 matching 8 bases. The CDR3 is 18 residues long. CDR1 is SGHAT, CDR2 FQNNGV, per germline. After removal of 2 bases from V and 0 bases from J, the junction contained 6 bases not matched to a gene. The CDR3 coding sequence is TGTGCCAGCAGCTTAAGATACAGGGGGAGCTCTGGGGCCAACGTCCTGACTTTC. Translating gives CASSLRYRGSSGANVLTF. Complete variable domain (other parts from reference TRBV11-2 and TRBJ2-6): EAGVAQSPRYKIIEKRQSVAFWCNPISGHATLYWYQQILGQGPKLLIQFQNNGVVDDSQLPKDRFSAERLKGVDSTLKIQPAKLEDSAVYLCASSLRYRGSSGANVLTFGAGSRLTVL.

In its sample, this clone was seen once. The genes are TRBV6-5 and TRBJ1-2; D unresolved. In germline, CDR1 is MNHEY, CDR2 SVGAGI. The CDR3 has 15 amino acids. Trimming cost V 2 bases and J 2 bases, with 12 bases left between them. The CDR3 DNA is TGTGCCAGCAGTTACCCCCCACCTACAAACTATGGCTACACCTTC. Translating gives CASSYPPPTNYGYTF.

This clone was detected once. The chain has TRBV5-5 and TRBJ1-1; possibly TRBD1 for D (5 bases). V lost 4 bases, J lost 5 bases, and 12 bases lay in between. The germline CDR1 and CDR2 sequences are SGHKS and YYEKEE (reference sequence). CDR3 length: 13 residues. In DNA, the CDR3 is TGTGCCAGCAGCCGGGACGGAGGGACTGAAGCTTTCTTT. It yields the protein CASSRDGGTEAFF.